This entry is about one T cell receptor (beta chain). This record comes from a study of beta chain features in type 1 diabetes. Of the isolated RNA, all was reverse transcribed, and so the sequenced material was expressed TCRB transcripts. Some clones are missing from TCRdb's copy, which holds only in-frame ones; the method was immunoSEQ multiplex PCR. The sample consists of about 350,000 clones, less than 20% of them appearing once. The germline CDR1 and CDR2 sequences are LNHNV and YYDKDF (reference sequence). Trimming pared 3 bases from V and 0 bases from J, leaving 14 bases between. The CDR3 length is 16 residues.

The sample taken for sequencing was naive CD4+ T cells from blood. The receptor comes from a woman aged 18-29 years in good health. The gene calls are TRBV15 and TRBJ1-1, with a weak D call TRBD1 (5 bases). The DNA for the CDR3 is TGTGCCACCAGCAGGAACCACGGGGGGATGAACACTGAAGCTTTCTTT. This sequence encodes CATSRNHGGMNTEAFF.